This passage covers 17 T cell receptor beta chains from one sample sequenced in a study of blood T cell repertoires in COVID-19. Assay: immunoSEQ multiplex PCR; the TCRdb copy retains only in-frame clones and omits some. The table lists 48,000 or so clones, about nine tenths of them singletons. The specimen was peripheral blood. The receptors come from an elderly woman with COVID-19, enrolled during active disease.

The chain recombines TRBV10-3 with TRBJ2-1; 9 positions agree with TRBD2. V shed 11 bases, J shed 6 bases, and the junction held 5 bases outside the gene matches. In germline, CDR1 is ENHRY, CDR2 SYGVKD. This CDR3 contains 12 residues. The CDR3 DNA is TGTGCCGTTGGGACTAGCACCAATGAGCAGTTCTTC. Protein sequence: CAVGTSTNEQFF.

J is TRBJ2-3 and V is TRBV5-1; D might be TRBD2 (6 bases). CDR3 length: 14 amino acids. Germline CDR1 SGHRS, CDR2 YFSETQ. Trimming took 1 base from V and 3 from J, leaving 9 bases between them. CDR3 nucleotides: TGCGCCAGCAGCTTGAGTAGCGGAACAGATACGCAGTATTTT. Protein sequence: CASSLSSGTDTQYF.

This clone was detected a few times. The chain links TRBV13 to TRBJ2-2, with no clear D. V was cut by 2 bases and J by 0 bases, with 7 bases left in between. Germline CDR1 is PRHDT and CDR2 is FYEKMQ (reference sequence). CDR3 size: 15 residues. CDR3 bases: TGTGCCAGCAGCTTAATGGCCACGAACACCGGGGAGCTGTTTTTT. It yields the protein CASSLMATNTGELFF.

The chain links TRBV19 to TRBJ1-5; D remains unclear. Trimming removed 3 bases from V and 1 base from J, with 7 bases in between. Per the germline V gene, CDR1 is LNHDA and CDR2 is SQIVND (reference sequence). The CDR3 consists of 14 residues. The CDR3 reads CASSIGRSNQPQHF. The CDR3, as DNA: TGTGCCAGTAGTATCGGCAGGAGCAATCAGCCCCAGCATTTT.

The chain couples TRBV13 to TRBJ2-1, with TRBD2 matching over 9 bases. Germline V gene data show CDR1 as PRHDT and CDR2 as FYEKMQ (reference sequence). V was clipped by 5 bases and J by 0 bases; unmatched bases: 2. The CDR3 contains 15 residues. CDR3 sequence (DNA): TGTGCCAGCAGCCTTAGCGGGAGCTCCTACAATGAGCAGTTCTTC. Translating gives CASSLSGSSYNEQFF.

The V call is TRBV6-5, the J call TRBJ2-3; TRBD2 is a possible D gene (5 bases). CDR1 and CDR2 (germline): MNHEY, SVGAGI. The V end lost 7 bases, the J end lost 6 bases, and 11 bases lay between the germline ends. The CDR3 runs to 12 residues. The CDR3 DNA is TGTGCCAGCACGAGAAGAGGGGATACGCAGTATTTT. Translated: CASTRRGDTQYF.

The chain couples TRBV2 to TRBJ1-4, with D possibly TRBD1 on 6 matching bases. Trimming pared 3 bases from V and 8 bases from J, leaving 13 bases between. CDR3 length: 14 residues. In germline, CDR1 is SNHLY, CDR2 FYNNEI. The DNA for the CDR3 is TGTGCCAGCAGTGAGGCAGGGGTGGGGGAAAAACTGTTTTTT. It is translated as CASSEAGVGEKLFF. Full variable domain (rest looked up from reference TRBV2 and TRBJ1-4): EPEVTQTPSHQVTQMGQEVILRCVPISNHLYFYWYRQILGQKVEFLVSFYNNEISEKSEIFDDQFSVERPDGSNFTLKIRSTKLEDSAMYFCASSEAGVGEKLFFGSGTQLSVL.

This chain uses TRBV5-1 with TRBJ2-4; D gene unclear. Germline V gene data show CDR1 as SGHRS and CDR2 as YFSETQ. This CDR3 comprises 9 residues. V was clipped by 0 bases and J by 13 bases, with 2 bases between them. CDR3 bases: TGCGCCAGCAGCTTGGTACAGTACTTC. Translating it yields CASSLVQYF. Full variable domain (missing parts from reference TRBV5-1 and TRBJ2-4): KAGVTQTPRYLIKTRGQQVTLSCSPISGHRSVSWYQQTPGQGLQFLFEYFSETQRNKGNFPGRFSGRQFSNSRSEMNVSTLELGDSALYLCASSLVQYFGAGTRLSVL.

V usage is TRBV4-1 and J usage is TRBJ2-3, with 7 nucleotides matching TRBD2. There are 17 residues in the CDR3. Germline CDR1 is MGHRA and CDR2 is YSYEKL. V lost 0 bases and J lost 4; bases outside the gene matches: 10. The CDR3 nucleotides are TGCGCCAGCAGCCAAGATAACGGCGGGGGTGGTGCAGATACGCAGTATTTT. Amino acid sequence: CASSQDNGGGGADTQYF.

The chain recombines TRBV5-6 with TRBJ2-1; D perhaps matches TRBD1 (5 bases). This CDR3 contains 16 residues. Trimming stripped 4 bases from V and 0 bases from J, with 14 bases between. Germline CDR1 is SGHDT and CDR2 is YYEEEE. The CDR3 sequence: CASSHRTLRSYNEQFF. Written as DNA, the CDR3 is TGTGCCAGCAGCCACAGGACACTCCGCTCCTACAATGAGCAGTTCTTC.

The CDR3 region has the DNA TGTGCCAGCAGCTTCCCCCGAGTGAATGAAAAACTGTTTTTT. It encodes CASSFPRVNEKLFF. The chain has TRBV5-6 and TRBJ1-4; D ambiguous. Germline values: CDR1 SGHDT, CDR2 YYEEEE. This CDR3 is built from 14 residues. The V end was cut by 2 bases, the J end by 5 bases, with 10 bases between.

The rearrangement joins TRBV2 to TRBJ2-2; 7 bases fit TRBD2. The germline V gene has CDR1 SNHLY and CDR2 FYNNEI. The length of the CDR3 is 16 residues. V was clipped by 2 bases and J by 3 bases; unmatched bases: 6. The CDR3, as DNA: TGTGCCAGCAGTGAATCCGGGGGGATATACACCGGGGAGCTGTTTTTT. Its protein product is CASSESGGIYTGELFF.

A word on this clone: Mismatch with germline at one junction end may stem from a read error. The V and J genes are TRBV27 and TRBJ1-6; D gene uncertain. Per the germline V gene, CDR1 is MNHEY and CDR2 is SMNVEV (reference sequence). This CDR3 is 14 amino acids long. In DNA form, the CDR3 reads TGTGCCAACAGTTTCGAGGCCCGGAATTCACCCCTCCACTTT. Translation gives CANSFEARNSPLHF.

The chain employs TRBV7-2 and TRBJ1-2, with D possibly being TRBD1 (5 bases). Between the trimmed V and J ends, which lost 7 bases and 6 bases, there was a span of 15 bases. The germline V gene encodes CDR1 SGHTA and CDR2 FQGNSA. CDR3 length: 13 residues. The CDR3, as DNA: TGTGCCAGCACCCATGGGGGGATCGATGGCTACACCTTC. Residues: CASTHGGIDGYTF.

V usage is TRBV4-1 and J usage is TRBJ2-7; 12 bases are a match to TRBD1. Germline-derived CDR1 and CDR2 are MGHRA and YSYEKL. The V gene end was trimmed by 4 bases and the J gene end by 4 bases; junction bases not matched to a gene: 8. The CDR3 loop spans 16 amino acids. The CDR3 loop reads CASSLPGQGASYEQYF. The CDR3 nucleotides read TGCGCCAGCAGCCTGCCGGGACAGGGGGCTTCATACGAGCAGTACTTC.

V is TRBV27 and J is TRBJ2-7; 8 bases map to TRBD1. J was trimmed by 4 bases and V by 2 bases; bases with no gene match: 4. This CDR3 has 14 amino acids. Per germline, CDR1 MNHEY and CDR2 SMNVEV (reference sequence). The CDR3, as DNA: TGTGCCAGCAGTTTACGACAGGGGCCTTACGAGCAGTACTTC. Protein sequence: CASSLRQGPYEQYF.

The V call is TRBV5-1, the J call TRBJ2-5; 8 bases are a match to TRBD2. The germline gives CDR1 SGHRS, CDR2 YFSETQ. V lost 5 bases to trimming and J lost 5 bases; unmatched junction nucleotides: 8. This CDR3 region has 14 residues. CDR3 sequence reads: CASRPGGADETQYF. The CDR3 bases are TGCGCCAGCAGGCCCGGGGGGGCTGATGAGACCCAGTACTTC.